The 6 T cell receptor beta chains given below trace back to one sample, sequenced in a study of blood T cell repertoires in COVID-19. Sequenced by immunoSEQ multiplex PCR; TCRdb stores in-frame clones only, minus some. This sample has approximately 100,000 clones, with more than 80% found just once. Specimen: peripheral blood. These receptors originate from a human donor in a cohort sampled during active COVID-19.

The chain joins TRBV7-8 to TRBJ1-1; D ambiguous. The CDR3 is 13 amino acids. The V and J ends lost 7 bases and 4 bases respectively, with 13 bases between them. Germline CDR1 and CDR2: SGHVS and FQNEAQ. The CDR3 loop is CASTGGWATEAFF. Written as DNA, the CDR3 is TGTGCCAGCACGGGCGGGTGGGCCACTGAAGCTTTCTTT. The full variable domain, rest sourced from reference TRBV7-8 and TRBJ1-1, is GAGVSQSPRYKVAKRGQDVALRCDPISGHVSLFWYQQALGQGPEFLTYFQNEAQLDKSGLPSDRFFAERPEGSVSTLKIQRTQQEDSAVYLCASTGGWATEAFFGQGTRLTVV.

This chain links TRBV5-1 with TRBJ1-6; D is perhaps TRBD1 (6 bases). V dropped 2 bases and J dropped 1 base, with 10 bases sitting between them. Germline V gene lookup returns CDR1 SGHRS and CDR2 YFSETQ. This CDR3 is 16 amino acids long. CDR3 in amino acids: CASSFMGASYNSPLHF. CDR3 bases: TGCGCCAGCAGCTTTATGGGGGCTTCCTATAATTCACCCCTCCACTTT.

The chain carries TRBV3-1 (or the pseudogene TRBV3-2) and TRBJ2-1; 9 bases fit TRBD2. V trimming: 4 bases; J trimming: 9 bases; junction bases outside the gene matches: 4. This CDR3 is built from 13 residues. Germline V gene data show CDR1 as LGHDT and CDR2 as YNNKEL (reference sequence). CDR3 sequence reads: CASSPGLAREQFF. The CDR3 region has the DNA TGTGCCAGCAGCCCCGGACTAGCGCGTGAGCAGTTCTTC.

This clone has a single count. The V and J genes are TRBV10-1 and TRBJ2-3; D perhaps matches TRBD2 (5 bases). The CDR3 covers 14 residues. Germline-derived CDR1 and CDR2 are WNHNN and SYGVQD (reference sequence). Trimming stripped 3 bases from V and 4 bases from J, with 11 bases between. CDR3 coding DNA: TGCGCCAGCAGTGACCGGGAACGGGCAGATACGCAGTATTTT. Its protein product is CASSDRERADTQYF.

The chain recombines TRBV3-1 (or the pseudogene TRBV3-2) with TRBJ2-3, with a possible D match to TRBD2 (6 bases). CDR3 size: 15 residues. The ends were cut back, 3 bases at V and 7 bases at J, with 17 bases in the middle. Germline V lookup: CDR1 LGHDT, CDR2 YNNKEL (reference sequence). CDR3 protein: CASSQASVGGNTQYF. The CDR3 bases are TGTGCCAGCAGCCAGGCCAGCGTGGGGGGAAATACGCAGTATTTT.

The chain employs TRBV11-3 and TRBJ2-2; the match to TRBD2 covers 8 bases. CDR1 SGHNT and CDR2 YENEEA come from the germline V gene. The ends lost 5 bases at V and 8 bases at J; junction bases unmatched: 25. The CDR3 sequence is 20 residues long. The CDR3 loop is CASSRPTGPSGGISTGELFF. CDR3 DNA: TGTGCCAGCAGCCGACCGACGGGGCCCAGCGGGGGAATCTCCACGGGGGAGCTGTTTTTT.